A selection of T cell receptor beta chains follows, all from one sample in a study of cytomegalovirus exposure and HLA in healthy donors. Measured with immunoSEQ multiplex PCR; TCRdb has only the in-frame clones, and not every one. There are 100,000 or so clones in the sample, with roughly 3.5% held by the top ten. The material sequenced was PBMCs. These receptors came from a woman in her twenties or thirties in good health and CMV-seronegative. Both conserved end residues are part of each CDR3. A D gene is named only where the DNA matches it firmly.

V	J	D	DNA	CDR3
TRBV5-1	TRBJ2-5	.	TGCGCCAGCAGCCACGGGACTGCACAAGAGACCCAGTACTTC	CASSHGTAQETQYF
TRBV29-1	TRBJ1-1	.	TGCAGCGTTGAAGGGGCTGGCACTGAAGCTTTCTTT	CSVEGAGTEAFF
TRBV5-1	TRBJ1-3	TRBD1	TGCGCCAGCAGCTGGACCCCCCGGACAGGGGAAGCTGGAAACACCATATATTTT	CASSWTPRTGEAGNTIYF
TRBV30	TRBJ2-7	TRBD1	TGTGCCTGGAGTCAATTTCCGGGACAGGGGATCCACGAGCAGTACTTC	CAWSQFPGQGIHEQYF
TRBV6-1	TRBJ1-4	.	TGTGCCAGCAGTCGACAGTATAATGAAAAACTGTTTTTT	CASSRQYNEKLFF
TRBV27	TRBJ1-1	.	TGTGCCAGCAGAGGTTCGGGGGTGGCCACTGAAGCTTTCTTT	CASRGSGVATEAFF
TRBV28	TRBJ1-2	.	TGTGCCAGCAGTTTTGGCCACTATGGCTACACCTTC	CASSFGHYGYTF
TRBV6-5	TRBJ2-5	.	TGTGCCAGCAGTACACAGGTGCGAGAGACCCAGTACTTC	CASSTQVRETQYF
TRBV5-1	TRBJ2-7	TRBD2	TGCGCCAGCAGCTTTAGAGCGGGAGTGACCTACGAGCAGTACTTT	CASSFRAGVTYEQYF
TRBV6-6	TRBJ2-5	TRBD2	TGTGCCAGCAGTTTTGGACTAGTAGAGACCCAGTACTTC	CASSFGLVETQYF
TRBV5-1	TRBJ2-3	TRBD2	TGCGCCAGCAGCTTGGGCAGGGAGGGAGATACGCAGTATTTT	CASSLGREGDTQYF
TRBV6-5	TRBJ2-3	TRBD2	TGTGCCAGCAGTTTAGACGGGGGGGACACAGATACGCAGTATTTT	CASSLDGGDTDTQYF
TRBV18	TRBJ2-5	TRBD2	TGTGCCAGCTCACCAAGGCGGAGCGGGAGTTTGGATGAGCAGTACTTC	CASSPRRSGSLDEQYF
TRBV9	TRBJ1-4	.	TGTGCCAGCAGCGTAGATGGCGAAAAACTGTTTTTT	CASSVDGEKLFF
TRBV9	TRBJ1-4	TRBD1	TGTGCCAGCAGCCTCGGGACAGGGGCTGAAAAACTGTTTTTT	CASSLGTGAEKLFF
TRBV5-1	TRBJ2-3	TRBD2	TGCGCCAGCAGCTTGAATAGCGGGGGGGGGTCAGATACGCAGTATTTT	CASSLNSGGGSDTQYF
TRBV6-5	TRBJ2-1	TRBD2	TGTGCCAGCAGGGGTTCGGGGGGGTCCTACAATGAGCAGTTCTTC	CASRGSGGSYNEQFF
TRBV28	TRBJ2-3	.	TGTGCCAGCAGTTTCGGGTCAGATACGCAGTATTTT	CASSFGSDTQYF
TRBV7-3	TRBJ1-1	TRBD1	TGTGCCAGCAGCAAAAACATGGGACAGGGGGCGCAGACTGAAGCTTTCTTT	CASSKNMGQGAQTEAFF
TRBV5-1	TRBJ2-5	.	TGCGCCAGCAGCTTGGATGCGGCCCAGTACTTC	CASSLDAAQYF
TRBV5-8	TRBJ1-5	.	TGTGCCAGCAGCTTACAGGAGTATCAGCCCCAGCATTTT	CASSLQEYQPQHF